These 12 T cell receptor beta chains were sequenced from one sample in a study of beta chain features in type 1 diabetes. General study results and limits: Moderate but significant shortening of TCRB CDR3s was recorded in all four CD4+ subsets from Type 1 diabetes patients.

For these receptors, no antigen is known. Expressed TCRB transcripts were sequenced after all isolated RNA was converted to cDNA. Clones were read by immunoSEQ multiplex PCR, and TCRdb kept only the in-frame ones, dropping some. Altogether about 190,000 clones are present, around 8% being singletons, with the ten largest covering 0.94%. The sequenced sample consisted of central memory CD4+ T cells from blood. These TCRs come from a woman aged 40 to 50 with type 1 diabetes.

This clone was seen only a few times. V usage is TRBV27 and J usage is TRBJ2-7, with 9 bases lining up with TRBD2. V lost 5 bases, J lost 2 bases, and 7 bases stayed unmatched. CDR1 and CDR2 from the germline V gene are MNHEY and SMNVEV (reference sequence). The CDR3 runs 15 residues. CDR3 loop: CASSNSGGLTYEQYF. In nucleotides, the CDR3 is TGTGCCAGCAGTAACAGCGGGGGGCTAACCTACGAGCAGTACTTC.

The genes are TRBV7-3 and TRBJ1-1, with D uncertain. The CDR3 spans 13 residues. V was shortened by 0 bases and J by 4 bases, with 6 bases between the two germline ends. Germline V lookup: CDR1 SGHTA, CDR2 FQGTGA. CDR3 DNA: TGTGCCAGCAGCTTAACCCCCTCCACTGAAGCTTTCTTT. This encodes CASSLTPSTEAFF.

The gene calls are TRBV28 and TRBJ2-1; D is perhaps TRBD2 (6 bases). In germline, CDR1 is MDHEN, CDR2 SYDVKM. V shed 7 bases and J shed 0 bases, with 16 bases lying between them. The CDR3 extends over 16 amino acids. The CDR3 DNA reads TGTGCCAGCACCCCACCAGGGACTCCCTCCTACAATGAGCAGTTCTTC. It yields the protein CASTPPGTPSYNEQFF. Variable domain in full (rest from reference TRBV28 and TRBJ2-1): DVKVTQSSRYLVKRTGEKVFLECVQDMDHENMFWYRQDPGLGLRLIYFSYDVKMKEKGDIPEGYSVSREKKERFSLILESASTNQTSMYLCASTPPGTPSYNEQFFGPGTRLTVL.

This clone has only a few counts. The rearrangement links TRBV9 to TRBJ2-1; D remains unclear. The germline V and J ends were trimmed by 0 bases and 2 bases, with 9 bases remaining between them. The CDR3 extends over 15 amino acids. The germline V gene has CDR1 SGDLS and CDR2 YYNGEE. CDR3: CASSVALLPYNEQFF. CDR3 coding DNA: TGTGCCAGCAGCGTAGCTCTTCTCCCCTACAATGAGCAGTTCTTC.

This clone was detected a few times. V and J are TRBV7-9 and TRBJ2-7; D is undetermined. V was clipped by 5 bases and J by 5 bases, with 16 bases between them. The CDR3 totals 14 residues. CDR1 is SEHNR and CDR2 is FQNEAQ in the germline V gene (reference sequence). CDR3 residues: CASSPGYQYDEQYF. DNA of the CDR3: TGTGCCAGCAGCCCCGGGTACCAATACGACGAGCAGTACTTC.

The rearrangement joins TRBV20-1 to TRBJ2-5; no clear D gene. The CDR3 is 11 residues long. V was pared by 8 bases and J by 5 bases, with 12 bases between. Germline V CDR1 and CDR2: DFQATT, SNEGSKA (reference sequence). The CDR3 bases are TGCAGTTGTGGCAATTCGGAGACCCAGTACTTC. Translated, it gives CSCGNSETQYF.

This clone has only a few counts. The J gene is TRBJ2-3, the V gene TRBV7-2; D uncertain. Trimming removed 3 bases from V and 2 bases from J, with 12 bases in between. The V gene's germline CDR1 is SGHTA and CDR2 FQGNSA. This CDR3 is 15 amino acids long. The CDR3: CASSLYRVSTDTQYF. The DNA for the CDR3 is TGTGCCAGCAGCTTGTATCGGGTCTCCACAGATACGCAGTATTTT.

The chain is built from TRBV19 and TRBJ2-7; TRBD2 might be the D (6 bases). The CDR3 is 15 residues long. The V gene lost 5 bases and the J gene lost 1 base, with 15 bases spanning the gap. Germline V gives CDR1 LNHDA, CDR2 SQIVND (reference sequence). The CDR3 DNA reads TGTGCCAGTAGTCTCGCCTGGGGGACTTCCTACGAGCAGTACTTC. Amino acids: CASSLAWGTSYEQYF. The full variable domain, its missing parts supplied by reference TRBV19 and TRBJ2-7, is DGGITQSPKYLFRKEGQNVTLSCEQNLNHDAMYWYRQDPGQGLRLIYYSQIVNDFQKGDIAEGYSVSREKKESFPLTVTSAQKNPTAFYLCASSLAWGTSYEQYFGPGTRLTVT.

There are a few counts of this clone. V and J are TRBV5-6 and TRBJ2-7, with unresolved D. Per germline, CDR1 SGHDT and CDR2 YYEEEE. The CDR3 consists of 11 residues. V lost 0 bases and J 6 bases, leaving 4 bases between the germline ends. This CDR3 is CASSLVSEQYF. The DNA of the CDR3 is TGTGCCAGCAGCTTGGTCTCCGAGCAGTACTTC.

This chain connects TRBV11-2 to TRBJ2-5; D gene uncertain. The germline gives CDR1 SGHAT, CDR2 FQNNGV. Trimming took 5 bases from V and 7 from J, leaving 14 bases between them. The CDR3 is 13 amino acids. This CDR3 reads CASSPSAPGTQYF. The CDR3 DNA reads TGTGCCAGCAGCCCCTCGGCTCCGGGGACCCAGTACTTC.

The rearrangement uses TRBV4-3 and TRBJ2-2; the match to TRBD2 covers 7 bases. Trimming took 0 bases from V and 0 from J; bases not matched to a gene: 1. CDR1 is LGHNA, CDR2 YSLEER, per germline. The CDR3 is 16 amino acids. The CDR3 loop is CASSQEGGANTGELFF. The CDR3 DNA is TGCGCCAGCAGCCAAGAGGGAGGGGCGAACACCGGGGAGCTGTTTTTT.

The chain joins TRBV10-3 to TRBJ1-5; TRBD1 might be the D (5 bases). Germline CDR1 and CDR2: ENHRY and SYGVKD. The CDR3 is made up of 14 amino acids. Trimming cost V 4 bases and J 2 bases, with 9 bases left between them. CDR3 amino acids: CAISGGGGNQPQHF. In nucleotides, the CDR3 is TGTGCCATCAGTGGCGGGGGAGGCAATCAGCCCCAGCATTTT.